The TCR beta chain described here comes from a study of blood T cell repertoires in COVID-19 (dated by TCRdb to the early 2020s). In the study overall: The collaborator samples originated in the United States, Italy and Spain and spanned the acute and convalescent phases of COVID-19. The repertoires were released in a freely available public database intended as a resource for research on the immune response to SARS-CoV-2. Deeply sampled blood TCRbeta repertoires from subjects exposed to, actively infected with, or recovered from COVID-19 were included in the dataset. The prospective study material was composed of cDNA or gDNA derived from T cells, B-cell-depleted T cells, or PBMCs. The samples were drawn from two sources: the first 160 participants of the ongoing ImmuneRACE study, and 1,254 subjects contributed by 6 global collaborators. Where available, HLA class I and class II types were obtained from metadata supplied by the sample provider rather than from assay-based typing. Nearly every sample came with metadata listing a de-identified subject ID, COVID-19 status, age in years and sex.

TCRbeta CDR3 regions were amplified from genomic DNA using the immunoSEQ Assay, a bias-controlled multiplex PCR. As for the authors' bioinformatics: The number of nucleated cells in each sample was estimated by amplification of reference gene primers within the assay. To quantify the absolute abundance of each unique TCRbeta CDR3 rearrangement, sequence reads were collapsed and filtered. For each sample, productive Simpson clonality was calculated as the square root of Simpson's diversity index over productive rearrangements. Here the immuneACCESS table is served through TCRdb, limited to in-frame sequences with V and J called. Missing clones are a known gap in these copies; in checked studies unresolved V genes cover under half, and the rest lacks a known reason. The V and J calls and the clone size are those of that table, but D and trimming were determined from the DNA. The sample table records 72,000 or so clones; roughly 80% of these occur just once. Roughly 16% of the sample comes from the top ten.

On this clone itself: Its antigen is unknown. No base-level quality is on record; no much larger clone is a single base apart.

Each collaborating institution followed its own protocols to collect whole blood in K2EDTA tubes. For TCRbeta analysis, collaborators shipped samples in one of three forms: frozen whole blood, isolated PBMCs, or DNA extracted from either of those sample types. CDR1 SGDLS and CDR2 YYNGEE are derived from the germline V gene. The CDR3 has 13 amino acids, counting the end cysteine and phenylalanine. Solely the CDR3 DNA is kept, with 39 bases framed from the first base. Trimming leaves V shorter by 4 bases and J shorter by 5 bases, with the junction holding 5 bases beyond the gene matches. Broader findings and caveats from the paper: How much clinical and demographic metadata was included differed by source and by participant, and the metadata was provided uncurated.

Sequencing was carried out using peripheral blood. The sequence was obtained from a man aged 80 or over with active COVID-19. Recombination connected TRBV9 to TRBJ2-5; TRBD2 matches 7 bases in the middle. The CDR3 is CASSRGRGETQYF. The nucleotide sequence is TGTGCCAGCAGCCGCGGGCGGGGGGAGACCCAGTACTTC.